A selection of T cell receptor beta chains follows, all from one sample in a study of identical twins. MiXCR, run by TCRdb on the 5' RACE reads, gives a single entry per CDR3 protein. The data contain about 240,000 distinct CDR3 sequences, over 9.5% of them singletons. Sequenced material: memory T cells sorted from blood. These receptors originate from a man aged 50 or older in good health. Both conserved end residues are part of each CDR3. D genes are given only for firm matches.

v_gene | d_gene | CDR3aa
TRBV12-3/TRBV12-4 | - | CASSPRANTEAFF
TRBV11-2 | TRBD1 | CASSLRGTGGAYYEQYF
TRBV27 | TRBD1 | CASSHDRDNQPQHF
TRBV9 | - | CASSSRRQGGHTEAFF
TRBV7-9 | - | CASSGSGLYTEAFF
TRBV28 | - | CASSFRRRESLYSNQPQHF
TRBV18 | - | CASSPTHTINEKLFF
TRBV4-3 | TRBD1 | CASSPDTGGTTEAFF
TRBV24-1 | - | CATSSTRTGSTEAFF
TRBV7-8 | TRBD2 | CASSLAGLAEISYNEQFF
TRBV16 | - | CASSQFREGNSYEQYF